Following are 22 T cell receptor beta chains from one sample sequenced in a study of CXCR3-negative and CXCR3-positive naive CD8 T cells. Via 5' RACE with UMI labels, TRB cDNA libraries were prepared. TCRdb reprocessed the 5' RACE reads and stores each CDR3 protein as one record, lacking DNA. Its table lists some 66,000 distinct CDR3 sequences. Sample: naive CXCR3- CD8+ T cells from blood. Specified subset: CD45RO-CCR7+CD27+CD95- naive CD8+ T cells lacking CXCR3 (TNR3-). These receptor sequences come from a human donor in good health. Some clones in this sample may be carry-over from other donors' samples.

The chain links TRBV5-5 to TRBJ2-7. This CDR3 contains 12 residues. Looked up from germline, CDR1 is SGHKS and CDR2 is YYEKEE (reference sequence). The CDR3 reads CASSLARTEQYF.

This sequence joins TRBV30 and TRBJ2-1; TCRdb gives TRBD1 as the D gene, but with no DNA this cannot be confirmed. The germline V gene encodes CDR1 GTSNPN and CDR2 SVGIG (reference sequence). The CDR3 length is 15 residues. This chain's CDR3 is CAWSGQHGGGDEQFF.

This chain links TRBV5-1 with TRBJ2-3; TCRdb's D call, TRBD2, is unchecked because there is no DNA. This CDR3 has 16 amino acids. The germline gives CDR1 SGHRS, CDR2 YFSETQ. The CDR3 sequence: CASSADLAGTGIAQYF.

The chain uses TRBV29-1 and TRBJ2-7. The CDR3 is made up of 13 amino acids. From germline, CDR1 is SQVTM and CDR2 ANQGSEA. CDR3 in amino acids: CSVEAGNTYEQYF.

V gene TRBV28 combines with J gene TRBJ2-1; TCRdb selects TRBD2, and the lack of DNA leaves this call unchecked. Germline values: CDR1 MDHEN, CDR2 SYDVKM. The CDR3 is made up of 17 amino acids. The CDR3 protein is CASSLLAGGPGDNEQFF.

The chain is built from TRBV4-2 and TRBJ1-5; the TRBD1 assignment by TCRdb is unverifiable without DNA. Germline V gives CDR1 LGHNA, CDR2 YNFKEQ. The CDR3 runs 13 residues. The CDR3 is CASSQEDSQPQHF.

The chain carries TRBV28 and TRBJ2-7. The CDR3 sequence is 13 residues long. Looked up from germline, CDR1 is MDHEN and CDR2 is SYDVKM. The CDR3 here is CASSFRMRYEQYF.

This chain uses TRBV5-1 with TRBJ2-7; no DNA is available, so the TRBD2 call from TCRdb remains unchecked. The germline V gene has CDR1 SGHRS and CDR2 YFSETQ. This CDR3 spans 15 amino acids. CDR3: CASSSPGHLLGEQYF.

The chain recombines TRBV4-1 with TRBJ2-1; TCRdb selects TRBD1, and the lack of DNA leaves this call unchecked. This CDR3 is 14 amino acids long. Germline V gives CDR1 MGHRA, CDR2 YSYEKL. The CDR3 sequence is CASSQDPGGIEQFF.

V and J are TRBV12-3 or TRBV12-4 and TRBJ2-7; TCRdb's assignment of TRBD2 cannot be checked, as there is no DNA. This CDR3 contains 14 residues. The CDR3 is CASSLAGGNYEQYF.

The chain carries TRBV20-1 and TRBJ2-2; TCRdb lists TRBD2, though no DNA is available to test this call. The CDR3 is 14 residues long. Germline loops: CDR1 DFQATT, CDR2 SNEGSKA (reference sequence). CDR3: CSAMTDWNTGELFF.

The gene calls are TRBV7-9 and TRBJ2-6; TCRdb reports TRBD2, a call that lacks DNA to check it against. The CDR3 runs to 18 residues. Per the germline V gene, CDR1 is SEHNR and CDR2 is FQNEAQ (reference sequence). The CDR3 here is CASSYPEGGASGANVLTF.

The rearrangement uses TRBV29-1 and TRBJ2-1; TCRdb indicates TRBD2, and absent DNA this call remains unverified. Germline CDR1 SQVTM, CDR2 ANQGSEA. The CDR3 length is 13 residues. CDR3 sequence: CSAGLAGIREQFF.

The chain links TRBV6-2 or TRBV6-3 to TRBJ2-7; TCRdb proposes TRBD2, but this gene call is untestable without DNA. CDR1 and CDR2 (germline): MNHEY, SVGEGT. The CDR3 is made up of 15 amino acids. CDR3 residues: CASSYSLLAPGEQYF.

This sequence joins TRBV7-9 and TRBJ2-5. The germline V gene encodes CDR1 SEHNR and CDR2 FQNEAQ (reference sequence). The CDR3 consists of 14 residues. Here the CDR3 reads CASSSSGDQETQYF.

The V and J genes are TRBV7-6 and TRBJ2-7. The length of the CDR3 is 14 residues. Germline assignment: CDR1 SGHVS and CDR2 FNYEAQ. CDR3 region: CASSLARPMYEQYF.

V and J are TRBV4-1 and TRBJ1-2. Germline lookup yields CDR1 MGHRA and CDR2 YSYEKL. This CDR3 region has 15 residues. The CDR3 reads CASNPGTGTNYGYTF.

The chain combines TRBV7-9 with TRBJ1-1; absent DNA, TCRdb's TRBD1 call cannot be checked. CDR1 SEHNR and CDR2 FQNEAQ come from the germline V gene (reference sequence). The CDR3 contains 14 residues. The chain's CDR3 is CASSLGQTNTEAFF.

This rearrangement joins TRBV10-3 to TRBJ2-1. The length of the CDR3 is 12 residues. CDR1 and CDR2 from the germline V gene are ENHRY and SYGVKD. CDR3: CAISESRNEQFF.

The V gene is TRBV10-3, the J gene TRBJ1-2; TCRdb names TRBD1, which stays unverified in the absence of DNA. The germline CDR1 and CDR2 sequences are ENHRY and SYGVKD. This CDR3 region has 13 residues. The CDR3 region is CAIRPEGDGGYTF.

This sequence joins TRBV5-5 and TRBJ2-7. This CDR3 spans 14 amino acids. CDR1 is SGHKS and CDR2 is YYEKEE in the germline V gene (reference sequence). The CDR3 loop reads CASSLGGSSYEQYF.

The J gene is TRBJ2-3, the V gene TRBV19; TCRdb outputs TRBD2, but without DNA this stays unchecked. Germline V gives CDR1 LNHDA, CDR2 SQIVND (reference sequence). The CDR3 is 16 amino acids. CDR3 loop: CASIDSGRAYRDTQYF.